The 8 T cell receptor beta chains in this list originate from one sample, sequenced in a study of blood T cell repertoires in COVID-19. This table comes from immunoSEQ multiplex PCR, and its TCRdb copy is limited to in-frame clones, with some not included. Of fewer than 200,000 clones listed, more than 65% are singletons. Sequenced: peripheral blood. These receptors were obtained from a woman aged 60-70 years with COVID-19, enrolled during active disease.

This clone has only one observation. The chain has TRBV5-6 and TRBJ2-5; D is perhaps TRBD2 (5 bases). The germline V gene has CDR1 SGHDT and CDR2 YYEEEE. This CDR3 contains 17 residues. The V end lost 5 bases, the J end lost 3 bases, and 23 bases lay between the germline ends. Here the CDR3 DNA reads TGTGCCAGCAGTTCCCCAACCCCCCGGGGTAGAGAAGAGACCCAGTACTTC. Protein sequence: CASSSPTPRGREETQYF.

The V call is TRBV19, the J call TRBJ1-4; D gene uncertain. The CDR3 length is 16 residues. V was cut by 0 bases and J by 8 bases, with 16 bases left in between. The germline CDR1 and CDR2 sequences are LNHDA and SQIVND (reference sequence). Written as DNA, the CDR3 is TGTGCCAGTAGTATAGATCGATGGAGTTTCGGGGAAAAACTGTTTTTT. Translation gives CASSIDRWSFGEKLFF.

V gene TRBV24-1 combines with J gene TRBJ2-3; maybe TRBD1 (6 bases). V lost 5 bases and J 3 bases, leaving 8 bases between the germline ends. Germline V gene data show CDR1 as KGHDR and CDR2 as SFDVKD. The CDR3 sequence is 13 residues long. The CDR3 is CATSVQGTDTQYF. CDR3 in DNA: TGTGCCACCAGTGTGCAGGGGACAGATACGCAGTATTTT.

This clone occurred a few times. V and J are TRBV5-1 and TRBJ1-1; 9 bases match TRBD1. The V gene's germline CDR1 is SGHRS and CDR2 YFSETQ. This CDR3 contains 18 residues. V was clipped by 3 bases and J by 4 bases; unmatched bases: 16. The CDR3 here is CASSSPGQGGKRGTEAFF. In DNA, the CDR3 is TGCGCCAGCAGCTCTCCGGGACAGGGAGGGAAAAGGGGCACTGAAGCTTTCTTT.

CDR3 residues: CASSFLGQDYGYTF. CDR3 coding DNA: TGTGCCAGTAGTTTCTTAGGACAGGACTATGGCTACACCTTC. The chain employs TRBV19 and TRBJ1-2, with 7 bases aligning to TRBD1. The junction had 6 bases not matched to a gene; V was cut back by 5 bases and J by 3 bases. Germline V gene data show CDR1 as LNHDA and CDR2 as SQIVND (reference sequence). CDR3 length: 14 residues.

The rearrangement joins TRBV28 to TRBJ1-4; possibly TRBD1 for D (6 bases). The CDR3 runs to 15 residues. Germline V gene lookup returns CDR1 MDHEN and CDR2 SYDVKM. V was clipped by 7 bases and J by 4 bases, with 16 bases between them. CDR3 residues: CASTPLQGYNEKLFF. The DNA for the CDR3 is TGTGCCAGCACCCCATTACAGGGCTATAATGAAAAACTGTTTTTT.

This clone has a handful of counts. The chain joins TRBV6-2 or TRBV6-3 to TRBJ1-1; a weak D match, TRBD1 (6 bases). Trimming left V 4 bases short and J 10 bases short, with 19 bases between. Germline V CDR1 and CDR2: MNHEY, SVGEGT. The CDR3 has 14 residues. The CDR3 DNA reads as TGTGCCAGCAGTTTGGCAGGGGCCGTCTGGGGAGCTTTCTTT. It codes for CASSLAGAVWGAFF.

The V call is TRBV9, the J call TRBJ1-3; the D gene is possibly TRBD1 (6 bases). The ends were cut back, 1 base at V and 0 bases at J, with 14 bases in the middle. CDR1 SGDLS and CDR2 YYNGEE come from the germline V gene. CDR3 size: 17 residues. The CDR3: CASSVSLGGVSGNTIYF. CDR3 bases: TGTGCCAGCAGCGTAAGCCTAGGGGGGGTCTCTGGAAACACCATATATTTT.